The T cell receptor (beta chain) under discussion was sequenced for a study of identical twins. General study findings and limits: Among out-of-frame alpha sequences shared by twins, low generation probability occurred in excess. The study found weaker excess twin sharing in beta out-of-frame sequences. Out-of-frame TCR alpha sharing in monozygotic twins exceeded recombination model predictions.

A remark on this clonotype: What it binds is not known.

A universal primer site arose from template switching, and cDNA bore unique molecular identifiers. TCRdb re-called the 5' RACE reads through MiXCR, storing one row per CDR3 protein. Of more than 1.5 million distinct CDR3 sequences in the sample, about 31% were seen once. Deletions cut 6 bases from V and 4 bases from J, with 12 bases between. The CDR3 has 13 amino acids. The rearrangement links TRBV12-3 or TRBV12-4 to TRBJ1-1; unclear D gene. Material: cord blood. This TCR was recovered from a newborn girl in good health. The CDR3 DNA is TGTGCCAGCAGAAGGGCGGGGTTCACTGAAGCTTTCTTT. This translates into CASRRAGFTEAFF.